Listed below are T cell receptor beta chains from one sample, sequenced in a study of blood T cell repertoires in COVID-19. Libraries were prepared by immunoSEQ multiplex PCR; TCRdb keeps only in-frame clonotypes and omits some of them. The repertoire has 35,000 to 55,000 clones, 88% of them found once; the top ten carry roughly 3.9%. The material sequenced was peripheral blood. The receptors come from a human donor in a cohort sampled during active COVID-19. Both conserved end residues are part of each CDR3. D genes are given only for firm matches. Only some rows state a clone size, as once, few, many or a class for expanded clones.

j_call: TRBJ1-2
clone_size: -
v_call: TRBV4-2
d_call: TRBD1
cdr3_nt: TGTGCCAGCAGCGGGTCCGGGACAGTAACTTATGGCTACACCTTC
cdr3_aa: CASSGSGTVTYGYTF

j_call: TRBJ1-3
clone_size: -
v_call: TRBV4-1
d_call: -
cdr3_nt: TGCGCCAGCAGCCAAGAATTCGGCAGGGACTATGCAACTGGAAACACCATATATTTT
cdr3_aa: CASSQEFGRDYATGNTIYF

j_call: TRBJ2-2
clone_size: -
v_call: TRBV5-5
d_call: -
cdr3_nt: TGTGCCAGCAGTTTTCAGGGGCACCCGAACACCGGGGAGCTGTTTTTT
cdr3_aa: CASSFQGHPNTGELFF

j_call: TRBJ1-2
clone_size: -
v_call: TRBV6-5
d_call: TRBD1
cdr3_nt: TGTGCCACACGACAGGGGGCCAGTAGAGGCTATGGCTACACCTTC
cdr3_aa: CATRQGASRGYGYTF

j_call: TRBJ2-6
clone_size: -
v_call: TRBV21-1
d_call: -
cdr3_nt: TGTGCCAGCAGCAAAGCTTGGCAGGGGGCCGTGAGAGGGGGTTGGAACTCTGGGGCCAACGTCCTGACTTTC
cdr3_aa: CASSKAWQGAVRGGWNSGANVLTF

j_call: TRBJ1-3
clone_size: -
v_call: TRBV9
d_call: TRBD1
cdr3_nt: TGTGCCAGCAGCCCGGACAGGGTGGGATCTGGAAACACCATATATTTT
cdr3_aa: CASSPDRVGSGNTIYF

j_call: TRBJ2-2
clone_size: -
v_call: TRBV6-4
d_call: -
cdr3_nt: TGTGCCAGCAGTGAATGGGCAGGCGTTTCGAACACCGGGGAGCTGTTTTTT
cdr3_aa: CASSEWAGVSNTGELFF

j_call: TRBJ2-3
clone_size: few
v_call: TRBV19
d_call: -
cdr3_nt: TGTGCCAGTAGTATTCGGAGGGGAGGCACAGATACGCAGTATTTT
cdr3_aa: CASSIRRGGTDTQYF

j_call: TRBJ2-7
clone_size: -
v_call: TRBV7-6
d_call: -
cdr3_nt: TGTGCCAGCAGCCCAACCCCCGGGTCCTACGAGCAGTACTTC
cdr3_aa: CASSPTPGSYEQYF

j_call: TRBJ1-6
clone_size: -
v_call: TRBV20-1
d_call: TRBD1
cdr3_nt: TGCAGTGCTAGTTCCGACAGGGTAGTCTCACCCCTCCACTTT
cdr3_aa: CSASSDRVVSPLHF

j_call: TRBJ2-1
clone_size: few
v_call: TRBV19
d_call: TRBD2
cdr3_nt: TGTGCCAGTAGTAAAACTGCGACTAGCGGGAGGAATGAGCAGTTCTTC
cdr3_aa: CASSKTATSGRNEQFF

j_call: TRBJ2-2
clone_size: once
v_call: TRBV9
d_call: -
cdr3_nt: TGTGCCAGCACCCGGACAGCGAACACCGGGGAGCTGTTTTTT
cdr3_aa: CASTRTANTGELFF

j_call: TRBJ2-5
clone_size: -
v_call: TRBV2
d_call: -
cdr3_nt: TGTGCCAGCAGTGAAGGGCCAACAGGGACCCAGTACTTC
cdr3_aa: CASSEGPTGTQYF

j_call: TRBJ2-7
clone_size: once
v_call: TRBV6-5
d_call: -
cdr3_nt: TGTGCCAGCGGAGGCGGCTACGAGCAGTACTTC
cdr3_aa: CASGGGYEQYF

j_call: TRBJ2-5
clone_size: -
v_call: TRBV6-8
d_call: -
cdr3_nt: TGTGCCAGCATTTCCCCACCACTTAAGTACTTC
cdr3_aa: CASISPPLKYF

j_call: TRBJ2-1
clone_size: -
v_call: TRBV19
d_call: -
cdr3_nt: TGTGCCACCGCCTACAGGTTTTACAATGAGCAGTTCTTC
cdr3_aa: CATAYRFYNEQFF

j_call: TRBJ2-2
clone_size: -
v_call: TRBV24-1
d_call: TRBD1
cdr3_nt: TGTGCCACCAGTGTGGCCGGGACAGACACCGGGGAGCTGTTTTTT
cdr3_aa: CATSVAGTDTGELFF

j_call: TRBJ2-7
clone_size: -
v_call: TRBV27
d_call: TRBD1
cdr3_nt: TGTGCCAGCAGCAACATACAGGGGATTTACGTCTACGAGCAGTACTTC
cdr3_aa: CASSNIQGIYVYEQYF

j_call: TRBJ2-1
clone_size: -
v_call: TRBV18
d_call: TRBD2
cdr3_nt: TGTGCCAGCTCACCAGGCGGGAGGCAGGGTGAGCAGTTCTTC
cdr3_aa: CASSPGGRQGEQFF

j_call: TRBJ1-1
clone_size: -
v_call: TRBV5-6
d_call: -
cdr3_nt: TGTGCCAGCAGTCGAAGTACAGGGAACACTGAAGCTTTCTTT
cdr3_aa: CASSRSTGNTEAFF

j_call: TRBJ2-4
clone_size: -
v_call: TRBV5-4
d_call: -
cdr3_nt: TGTGCCAGCAGCTTGGAAGGCAGGGGTAACAAAAACATTCAGTACTTC
cdr3_aa: CASSLEGRGNKNIQYF

j_call: TRBJ2-1
clone_size: -
v_call: TRBV6-5
d_call: TRBD1
cdr3_nt: TGTGCCAGCAGTTGGACAGGGAGTTCTGATGAGCAGTTCTTC
cdr3_aa: CASSWTGSSDEQFF

j_call: TRBJ1-2
clone_size: -
v_call: TRBV9
d_call: TRBD1
cdr3_nt: TGTGCCAGCAGCTCGCGGGACAGGGGGGGACATGGCTACACCTTC
cdr3_aa: CASSSRDRGGHGYTF

j_call: TRBJ2-3
clone_size: -
v_call: TRBV5-1
d_call: TRBD2
cdr3_nt: TGCGCCAGCAGTCTTCAAGGACTAGCGGGAGTGGATACGCAGTATTTT
cdr3_aa: CASSLQGLAGVDTQYF

j_call: TRBJ2-7
clone_size: -
v_call: TRBV28
d_call: -
cdr3_nt: TGTGCCAGCAACCCACCGGGGTACGAGCAGTACTTC
cdr3_aa: CASNPPGYEQYF

j_call: TRBJ2-7
clone_size: -
v_call: TRBV10-3
d_call: TRBD1
cdr3_nt: TGTGCCATCAGCCCTCGGGACAGGGCCTACGAGCAGTACTTC
cdr3_aa: CAISPRDRAYEQYF

j_call: TRBJ1-3
clone_size: -
v_call: TRBV5-1
d_call: TRBD1
cdr3_nt: TGCGCCAGCAACAGGGGCTCTGGAAACACCATATATTTT
cdr3_aa: CASNRGSGNTIYF